Below, one T cell receptor (beta chain) is given with its context. CDR1 is SGHNT, CDR2 YYREEE, per germline (reference sequence). Trimming left V 1 base short and J 0 bases short, with 10 bases between. The CDR3 sequence is 15 residues long. Authors' analysis steps: By means of reference gene primer amplification, nucleated cell counts were estimated. The assay was immunoSEQ multiplex PCR, and TCRdb's table has in-frame clones only and misses some. V, J and clone size were drawn from that table, and D and trimming were deduced from the DNA. The top ten hold less than 20% of the sample, which has about 270,000 clones, about nine tenths seen once. This specimen belongs to a study of blood T cell repertoires in COVID-19. At the level of the study: Nucleic acid was either cDNA or gDNA, and it came from T cells, B-cell-depleted T cells, or PBMCs.

The sample taken for sequencing was PBMCs or T cells enriched from blood (not recorded which). The chain combines TRBV5-4 with TRBJ1-2, with D possibly TRBD1 on 5 matching bases. The clonotype originates from a young man who had recovered from COVID-19. The CDR3 region is CASSLKGPSNYGYTF. The CDR3 DNA sequence: TGTGCCAGCAGCTTGAAGGGGCCCTCTAACTATGGCTACACCTTC.